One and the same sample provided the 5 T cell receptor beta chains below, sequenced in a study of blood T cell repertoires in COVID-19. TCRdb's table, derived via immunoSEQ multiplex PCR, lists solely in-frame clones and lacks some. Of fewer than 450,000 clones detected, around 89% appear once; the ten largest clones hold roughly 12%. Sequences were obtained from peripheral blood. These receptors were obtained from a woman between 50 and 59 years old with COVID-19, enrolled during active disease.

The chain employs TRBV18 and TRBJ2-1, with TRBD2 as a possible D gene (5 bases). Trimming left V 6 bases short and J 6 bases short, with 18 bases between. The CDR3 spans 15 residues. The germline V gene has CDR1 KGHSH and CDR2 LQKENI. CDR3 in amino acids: CASSSAAGEFNEQFF. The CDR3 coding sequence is TGTGCCAGCTCCTCGGCCGCGGGTGAATTCAATGAGCAGTTCTTC.

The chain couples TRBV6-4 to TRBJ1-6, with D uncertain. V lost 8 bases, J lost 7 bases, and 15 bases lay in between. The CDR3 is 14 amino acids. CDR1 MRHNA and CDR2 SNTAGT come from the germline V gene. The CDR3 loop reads CASRDTSLNSPLHF. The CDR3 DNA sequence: TGTGCCAGCCGCGACACTTCCCTGAATTCACCCCTCCACTTT.

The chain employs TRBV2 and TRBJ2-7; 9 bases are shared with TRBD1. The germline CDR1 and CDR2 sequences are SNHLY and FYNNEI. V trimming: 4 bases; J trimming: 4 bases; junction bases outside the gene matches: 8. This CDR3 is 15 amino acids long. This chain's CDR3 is CASSVQQGAAYEQYF. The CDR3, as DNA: TGTGCCAGCAGTGTCCAACAGGGGGCGGCGTACGAGCAGTACTTC.

The DNA for the CDR3 is TGTGCCAGCAGCCTAGGGGTGCAGGAAGGCTACACCTTC. Residues: CASSLGVQEGYTF. This chain links TRBV7-9 with TRBJ1-2; TRBD1 might be the D (5 bases). The V and J ends lost 5 bases and 8 bases respectively, with 15 bases between them. This CDR3 is 13 amino acids long. The germline gives CDR1 SEHNR, CDR2 FQNEAQ (reference sequence).

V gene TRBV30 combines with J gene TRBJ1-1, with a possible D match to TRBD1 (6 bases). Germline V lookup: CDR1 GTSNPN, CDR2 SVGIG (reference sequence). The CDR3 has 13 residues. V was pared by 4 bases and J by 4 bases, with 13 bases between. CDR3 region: CAWTPTGITEAFF. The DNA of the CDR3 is TGTGCCTGGACCCCGACAGGAATCACTGAAGCTTTCTTT. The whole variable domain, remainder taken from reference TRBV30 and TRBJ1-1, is SQTIHQWPATLVQPVGSPLSLECTVEGTSNPNLYWYRQAAGRGLQLLFYSVGIGQISSEVPQNLSASRPQDRQFILSSKKLLLSDSGFYLCAWTPTGITEAFFGQGTRLTVV.